This T cell receptor beta chain was observed in a study of blood T cell repertoires in COVID-19. Trimming took 4 bases from V and 3 from J, leaving 15 bases between them. The CDR3 is made up of 16 amino acids. Germline values: CDR1 SEHNR, CDR2 FQNEAQ (reference sequence). This table comes from immunoSEQ multiplex PCR, and its TCRdb copy is limited to in-frame clones, with some not included. This table has about 320,000 clones, 90% appearing once. The sequence derives from a man aged 60-69 years who had recovered from COVID-19. The sample consisted of PBMCs or T cells enriched from blood (not recorded which). The V call is TRBV7-9, the J call TRBJ1-4; D remains ambiguous. CDR3 coding DNA: TGTGCCAGCAGCTCCCTGGCGAGAACAGCTAATGAAAAACTGTTTTTT. This encodes CASSSLARTANEKLFF.